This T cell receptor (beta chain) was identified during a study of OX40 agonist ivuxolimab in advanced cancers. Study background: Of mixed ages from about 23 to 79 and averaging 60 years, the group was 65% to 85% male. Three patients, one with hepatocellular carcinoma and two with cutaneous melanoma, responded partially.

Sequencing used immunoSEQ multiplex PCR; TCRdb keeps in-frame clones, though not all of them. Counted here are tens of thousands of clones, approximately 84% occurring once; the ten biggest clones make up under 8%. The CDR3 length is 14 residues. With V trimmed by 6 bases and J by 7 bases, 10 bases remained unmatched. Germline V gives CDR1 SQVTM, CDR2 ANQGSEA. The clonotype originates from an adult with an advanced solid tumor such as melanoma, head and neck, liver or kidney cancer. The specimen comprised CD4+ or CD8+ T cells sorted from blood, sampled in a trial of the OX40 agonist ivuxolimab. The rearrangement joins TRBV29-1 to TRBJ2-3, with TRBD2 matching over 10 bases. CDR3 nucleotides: TGCAGCGTCGACAGAGCGGGAGGGTCAAATACGCAGTATTTT. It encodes CSVDRAGGSNTQYF.